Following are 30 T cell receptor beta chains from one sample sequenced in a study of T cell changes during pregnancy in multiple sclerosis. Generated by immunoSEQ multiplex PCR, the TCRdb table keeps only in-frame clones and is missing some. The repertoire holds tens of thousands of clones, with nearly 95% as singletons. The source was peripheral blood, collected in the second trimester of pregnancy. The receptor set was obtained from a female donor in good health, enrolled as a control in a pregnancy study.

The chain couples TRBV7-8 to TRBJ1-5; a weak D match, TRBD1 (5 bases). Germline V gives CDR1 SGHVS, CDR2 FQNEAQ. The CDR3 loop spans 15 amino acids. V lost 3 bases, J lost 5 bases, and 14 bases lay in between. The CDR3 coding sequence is TGTGCCAGCAGCTTTACCAGGGCAAAGGATCAGCCCCAGCATTTT. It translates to CASSFTRAKDQPQHF.

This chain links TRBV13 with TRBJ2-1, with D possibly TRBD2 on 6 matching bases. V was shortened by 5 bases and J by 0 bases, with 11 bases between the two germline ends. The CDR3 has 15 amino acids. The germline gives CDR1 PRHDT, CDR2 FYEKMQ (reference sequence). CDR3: CASSTRLDSYNEQFF. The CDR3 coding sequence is TGTGCCAGCAGCACCAGACTAGACTCCTACAATGAGCAGTTCTTC.

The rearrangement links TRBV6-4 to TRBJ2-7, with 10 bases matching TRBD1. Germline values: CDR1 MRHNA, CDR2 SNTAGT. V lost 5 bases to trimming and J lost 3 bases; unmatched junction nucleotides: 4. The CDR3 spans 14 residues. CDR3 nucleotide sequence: TGTGCCAGCAGTCCCGGGACAGGGGACTACGAGCAGTACTTC. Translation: CASSPGTGDYEQYF.

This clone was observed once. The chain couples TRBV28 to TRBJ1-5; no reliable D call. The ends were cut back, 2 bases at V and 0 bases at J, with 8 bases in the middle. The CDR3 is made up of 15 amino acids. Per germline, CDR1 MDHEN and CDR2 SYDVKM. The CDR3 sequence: CASSLDTYSNQPQHF. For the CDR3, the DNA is TGTGCCAGCAGTTTAGACACTTATAGCAATCAGCCCCAGCATTTT. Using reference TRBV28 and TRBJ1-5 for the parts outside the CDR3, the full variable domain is DVKVTQSSRYLVKRTGEKVFLECVQDMDHENMFWYRQDPGLGLRLIYFSYDVKMKEKGDIPEGYSVSREKKERFSLILESASTNQTSMYLCASSLDTYSNQPQHFGDGTRLSIL.

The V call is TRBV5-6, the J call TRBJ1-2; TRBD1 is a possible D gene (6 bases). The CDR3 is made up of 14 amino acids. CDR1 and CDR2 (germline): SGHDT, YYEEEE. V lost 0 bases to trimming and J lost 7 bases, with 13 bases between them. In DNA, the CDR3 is TGTGCCAGCAGCTTGGGTGTCGGCAGGGGTGGCTACACCTTC. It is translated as CASSLGVGRGGYTF.

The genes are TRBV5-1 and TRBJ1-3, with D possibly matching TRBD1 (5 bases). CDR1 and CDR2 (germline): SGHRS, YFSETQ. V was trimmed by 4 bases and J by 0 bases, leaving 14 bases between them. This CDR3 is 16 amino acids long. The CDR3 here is CASSRDLPSSGNTIYF. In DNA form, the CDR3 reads TGCGCCAGCAGCCGGGACTTACCGAGCTCTGGAAACACCATATATTTT.

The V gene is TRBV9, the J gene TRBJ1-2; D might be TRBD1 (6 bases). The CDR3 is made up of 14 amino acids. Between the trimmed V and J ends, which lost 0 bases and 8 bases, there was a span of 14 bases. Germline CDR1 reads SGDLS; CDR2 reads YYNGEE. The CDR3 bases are TGTGCCAGCAGCGTAGAACAGGGTAGAGGCGGCTACACCTTC. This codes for CASSVEQGRGGYTF.

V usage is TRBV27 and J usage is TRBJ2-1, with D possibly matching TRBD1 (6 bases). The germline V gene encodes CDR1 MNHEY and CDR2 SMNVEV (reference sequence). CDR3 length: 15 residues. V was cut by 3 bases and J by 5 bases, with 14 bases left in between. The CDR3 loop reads CASSFIRQGNNEQFF. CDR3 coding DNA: TGTGCCAGCAGTTTTATTCGGCAGGGGAACAATGAGCAGTTCTTC.

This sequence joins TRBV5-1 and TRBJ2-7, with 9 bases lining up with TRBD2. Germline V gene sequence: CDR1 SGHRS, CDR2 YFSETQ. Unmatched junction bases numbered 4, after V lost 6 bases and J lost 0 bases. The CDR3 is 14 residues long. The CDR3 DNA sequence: TGCGCCAGCACCGCGGGAGGGAACTCCTACGAGCAGTACTTC. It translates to CASTAGGNSYEQYF. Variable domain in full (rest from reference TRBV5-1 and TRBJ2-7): KAGVTQTPRYLIKTRGQQVTLSCSPISGHRSVSWYQQTPGQGLQFLFEYFSETQRNKGNFPGRFSGRQFSNSRSEMNVSTLELGDSALYLCASTAGGNSYEQYFGPGTRLTVT.

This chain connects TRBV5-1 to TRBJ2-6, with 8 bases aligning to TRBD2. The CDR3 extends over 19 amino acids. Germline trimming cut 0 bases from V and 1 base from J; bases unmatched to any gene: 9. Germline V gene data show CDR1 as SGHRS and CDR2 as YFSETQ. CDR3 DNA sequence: TGCGCCAGCAGCTTGGCATCGGGGGGGAGTCTATCTGGGGCCAACGTCCTGACTTTC. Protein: CASSLASGGSLSGANVLTF.

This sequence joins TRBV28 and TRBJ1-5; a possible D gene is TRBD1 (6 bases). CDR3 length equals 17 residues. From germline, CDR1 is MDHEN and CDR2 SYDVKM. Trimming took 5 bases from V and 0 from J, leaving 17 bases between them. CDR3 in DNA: TGTGCCAGCAGTGGGGCAGGGGAGGGTTATAGCAATCAGCCCCAGCATTTT. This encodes CASSGAGEGYSNQPQHF.

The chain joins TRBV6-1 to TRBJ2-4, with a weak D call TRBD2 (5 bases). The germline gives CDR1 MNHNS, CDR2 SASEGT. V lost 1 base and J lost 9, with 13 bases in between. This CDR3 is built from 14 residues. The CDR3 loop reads CASSEDRGYSIQYF. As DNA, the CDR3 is TGTGCCAGCAGTGAAGATCGAGGGTACAGCATTCAGTACTTC.

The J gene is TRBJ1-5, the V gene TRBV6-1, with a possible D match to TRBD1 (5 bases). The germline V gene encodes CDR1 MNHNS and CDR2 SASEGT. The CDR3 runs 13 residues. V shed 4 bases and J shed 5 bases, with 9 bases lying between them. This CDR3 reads CASSVLRDQPQHF. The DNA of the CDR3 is TGTGCCAGCAGTGTCCTCAGGGATCAGCCCCAGCATTTT.

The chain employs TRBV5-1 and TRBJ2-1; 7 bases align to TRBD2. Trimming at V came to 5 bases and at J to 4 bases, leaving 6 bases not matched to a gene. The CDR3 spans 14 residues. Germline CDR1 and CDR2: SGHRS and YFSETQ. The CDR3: CASRTGGLYNEQFF. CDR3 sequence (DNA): TGCGCCAGCAGAACGGGAGGCTTGTACAATGAGCAGTTCTTC.

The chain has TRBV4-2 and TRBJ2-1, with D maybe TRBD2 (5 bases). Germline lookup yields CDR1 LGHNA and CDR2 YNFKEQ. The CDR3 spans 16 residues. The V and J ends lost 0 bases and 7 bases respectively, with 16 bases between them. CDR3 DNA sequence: TGTGCCAGCAGCCAAGATTTGACGGGAAAGTGGAATGAGCAGTTCTTC. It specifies CASSQDLTGKWNEQFF.

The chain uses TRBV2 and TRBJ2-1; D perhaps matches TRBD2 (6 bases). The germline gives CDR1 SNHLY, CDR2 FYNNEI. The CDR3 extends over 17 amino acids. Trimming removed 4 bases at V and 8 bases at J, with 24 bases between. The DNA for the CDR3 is TGTGCCAGCAGTGCTTTGCCGGGGGTCCCGATGAGGGATGAGCAGTTCTTC. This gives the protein CASSALPGVPMRDEQFF.

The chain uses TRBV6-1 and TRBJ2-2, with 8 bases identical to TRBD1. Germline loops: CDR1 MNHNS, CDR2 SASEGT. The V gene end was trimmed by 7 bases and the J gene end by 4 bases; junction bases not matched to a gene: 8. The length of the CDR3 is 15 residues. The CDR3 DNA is TGTGCCAGCAAGTTACAGGGGGGTGGCACCGGGGAGCTGTTTTTT. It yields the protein CASKLQGGGTGELFF.

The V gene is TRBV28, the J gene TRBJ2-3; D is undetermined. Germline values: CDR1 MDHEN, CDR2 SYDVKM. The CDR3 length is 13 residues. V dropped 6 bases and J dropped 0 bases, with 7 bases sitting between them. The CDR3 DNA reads TGTGCCAGCAGCCCTGGCAGCACAGATACGCAGTATTTT. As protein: CASSPGSTDTQYF. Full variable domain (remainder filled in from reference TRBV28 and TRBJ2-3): DVKVTQSSRYLVKRTGEKVFLECVQDMDHENMFWYRQDPGLGLRLIYFSYDVKMKEKGDIPEGYSVSREKKERFSLILESASTNQTSMYLCASSPGSTDTQYFGPGTRLTVL.

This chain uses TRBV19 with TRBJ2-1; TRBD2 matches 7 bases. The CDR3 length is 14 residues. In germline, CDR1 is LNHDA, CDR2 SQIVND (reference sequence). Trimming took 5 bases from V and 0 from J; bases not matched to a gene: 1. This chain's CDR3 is CASSGGSSYNEQFF. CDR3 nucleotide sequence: TGTGCCAGTAGTGGCGGGAGCTCCTACAATGAGCAGTTCTTC. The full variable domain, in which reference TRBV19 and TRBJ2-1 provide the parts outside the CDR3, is DGGITQSPKYLFRKEGQNVTLSCEQNLNHDAMYWYRQDPGQGLRLIYYSQIVNDFQKGDIAEGYSVSREKKESFPLTVTSAQKNPTAFYLCASSGGSSYNEQFFGPGTRLTVL.

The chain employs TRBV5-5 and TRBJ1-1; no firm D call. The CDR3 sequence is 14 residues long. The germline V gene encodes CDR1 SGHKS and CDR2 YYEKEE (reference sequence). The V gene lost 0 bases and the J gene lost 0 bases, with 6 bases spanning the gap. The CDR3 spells CASSLVQVNTEAFF. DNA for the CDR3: TGTGCCAGCAGCTTGGTACAAGTGAACACTGAAGCTTTCTTT.

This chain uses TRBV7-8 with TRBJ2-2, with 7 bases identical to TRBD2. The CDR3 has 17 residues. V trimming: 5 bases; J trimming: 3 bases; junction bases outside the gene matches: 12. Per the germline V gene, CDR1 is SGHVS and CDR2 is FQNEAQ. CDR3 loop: CASSPNGGTKDTGELFF. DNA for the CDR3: TGTGCCAGCAGCCCCAATGGCGGGACTAAGGACACCGGGGAGCTGTTTTTT.

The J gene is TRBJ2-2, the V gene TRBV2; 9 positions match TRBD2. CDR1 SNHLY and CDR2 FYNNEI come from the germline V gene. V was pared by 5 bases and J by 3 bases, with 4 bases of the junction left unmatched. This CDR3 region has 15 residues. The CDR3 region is CASSRRTSDTGELFF. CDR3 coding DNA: TGTGCCAGCAGTCGACGGACTAGCGACACCGGGGAGCTGTTTTTT.

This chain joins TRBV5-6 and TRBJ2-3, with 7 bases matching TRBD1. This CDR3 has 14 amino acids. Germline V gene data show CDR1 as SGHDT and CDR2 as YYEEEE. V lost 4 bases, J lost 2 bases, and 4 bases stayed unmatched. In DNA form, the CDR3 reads TGTGCCAGCAGCAACGACAGGGTCACAGATACGCAGTATTTT. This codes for CASSNDRVTDTQYF.

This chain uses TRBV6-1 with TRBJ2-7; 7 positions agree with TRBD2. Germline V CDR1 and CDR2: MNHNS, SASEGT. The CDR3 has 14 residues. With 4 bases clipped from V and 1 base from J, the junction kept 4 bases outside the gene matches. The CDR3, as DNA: TGTGCCAGCAGTGCGTTGGGGGGGTCCTACGAGCAGTACTTC. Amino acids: CASSALGGSYEQYF.

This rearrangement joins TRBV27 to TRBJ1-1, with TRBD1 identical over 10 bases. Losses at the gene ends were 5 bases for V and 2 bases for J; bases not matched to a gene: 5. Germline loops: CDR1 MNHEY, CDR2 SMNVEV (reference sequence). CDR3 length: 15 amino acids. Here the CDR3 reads CASSGGDRGNTEAFF. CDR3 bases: TGTGCCAGCAGTGGAGGGGACAGGGGAAACACTGAAGCTTTCTTT.

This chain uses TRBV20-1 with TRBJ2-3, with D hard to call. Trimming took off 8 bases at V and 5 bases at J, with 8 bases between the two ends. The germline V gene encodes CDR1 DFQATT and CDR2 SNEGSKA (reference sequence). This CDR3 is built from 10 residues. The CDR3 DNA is TGCAGTCCCGTAGAAGATACGCAGTATTTT. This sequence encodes CSPVEDTQYF.

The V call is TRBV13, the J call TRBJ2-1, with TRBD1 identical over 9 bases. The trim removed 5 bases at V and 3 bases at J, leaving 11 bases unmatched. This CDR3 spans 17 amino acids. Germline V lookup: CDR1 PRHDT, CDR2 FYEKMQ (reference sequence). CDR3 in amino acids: CASSPEGRDRVYNEQFF. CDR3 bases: TGTGCCAGCAGCCCAGAGGGACGGGACAGGGTCTACAATGAGCAGTTCTTC.

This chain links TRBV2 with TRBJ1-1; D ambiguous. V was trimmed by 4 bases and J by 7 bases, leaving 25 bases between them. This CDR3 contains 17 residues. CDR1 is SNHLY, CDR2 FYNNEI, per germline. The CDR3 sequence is CASSAHINDRTSGEAFF. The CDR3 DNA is TGTGCCAGCAGTGCCCACATTAACGACCGGACTTCAGGTGAAGCTTTCTTT.

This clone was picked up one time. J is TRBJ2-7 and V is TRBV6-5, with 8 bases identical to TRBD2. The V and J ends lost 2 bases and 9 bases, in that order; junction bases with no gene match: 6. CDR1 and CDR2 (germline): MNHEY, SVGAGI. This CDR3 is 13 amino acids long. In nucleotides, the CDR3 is TGTGCCAGCAGTTACGGGCGGGAGGATGGGCAGTACTTC. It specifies CASSYGREDGQYF.

CDR3 bases: TGCGCCAGCAGCCCCACCTCAGGGGCCTACGAGCAGTACTTC. As protein: CASSPTSGAYEQYF. The chain has TRBV5-1 and TRBJ2-7, with D possibly being TRBD1 (6 bases). CDR3 length equals 14 residues. Trimming took 4 bases from V and 2 from J, leaving 13 bases between them. The germline CDR1 and CDR2 sequences are SGHRS and YFSETQ. Variable domain in full (rest from reference TRBV5-1 and TRBJ2-7): KAGVTQTPRYLIKTRGQQVTLSCSPISGHRSVSWYQQTPGQGLQFLFEYFSETQRNKGNFPGRFSGRQFSNSRSEMNVSTLELGDSALYLCASSPTSGAYEQYFGPGTRLTVT.